Presented here are 3 T cell receptor beta chains from one specimen sequenced in a study of cytomegalovirus exposure and HLA in healthy donors. Researchers ran the PCR with 60 Vbeta and 13 Jbeta primers. Here immunoSEQ multiplex PCR was the method, and the copy in TCRdb shows in-frame clones only, minus some. The table includes around 220,000 clones, about 75% detected once. The sample taken for sequencing was PBMCs. The source of these receptors is a man aged 18 to 29 in good health and CMV-seronegative.

The chain joins TRBV9 to TRBJ1-2; tentatively, D is TRBD1 (6 bases). V lost 3 bases to trimming and J lost 4 bases, with 13 bases between them. The CDR3 spans 14 residues. Germline loops: CDR1 SGDLS, CDR2 YYNGEE. CDR3 protein: CASSGPRGFYGYTF. The CDR3 region has the DNA TGTGCCAGCAGCGGTCCCAGGGGTTTCTATGGCTACACCTTC.

About this clone: One end of the junction is discordant with germline, which a read error may explain. The gene calls are TRBV5-1 and TRBJ2-3, with 7 nucleotides matching TRBD2. The CDR3 sequence is 14 residues long. Germline lookup yields CDR1 SGHRS and CDR2 YFSETQ. The DNA for the CDR3 is TGCGCCAGCAGCTTGGCCTCGGGGGGAGATATGCAGTATTTT. It specifies CASSLASGGDMQYF. Complete variable domain (other parts from reference TRBV5-1 and TRBJ2-3): KAGVTQTPRYLIKTRGQQVTLSCSPISGHRSVSWYQQTPGQGLQFLFEYFSETQRNKGNFPGRFSGRQFSNSRSEMNVSTLELGDSALYLCASSLASGGDMQYFGPGTRLTVL.

The J gene is TRBJ1-6, the V gene TRBV30, with TRBD1 identical over 7 bases. The length of the CDR3 is 15 residues. The V gene's germline CDR1 is GTSNPN and CDR2 SVGIG (reference sequence). Germline trimming cut 2 bases from V and 3 bases from J; bases unmatched to any gene: 4. The CDR3 coding sequence is TGTGCCTGGAGTTACCGGGACAGCTATAATTCACCCCTCCACTTT. Amino acid sequence: CAWSYRDSYNSPLHF.